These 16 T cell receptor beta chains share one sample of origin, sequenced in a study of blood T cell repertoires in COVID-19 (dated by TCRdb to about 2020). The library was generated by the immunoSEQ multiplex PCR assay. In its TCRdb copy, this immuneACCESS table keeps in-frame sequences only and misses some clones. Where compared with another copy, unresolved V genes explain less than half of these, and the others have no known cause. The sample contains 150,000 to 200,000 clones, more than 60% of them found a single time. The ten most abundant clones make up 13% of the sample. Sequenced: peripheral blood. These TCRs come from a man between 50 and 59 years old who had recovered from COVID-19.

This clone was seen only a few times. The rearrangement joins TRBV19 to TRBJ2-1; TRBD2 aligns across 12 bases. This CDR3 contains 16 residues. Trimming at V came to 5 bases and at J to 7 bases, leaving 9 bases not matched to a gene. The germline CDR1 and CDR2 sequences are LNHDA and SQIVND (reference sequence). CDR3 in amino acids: CASSPRLAGVTNEQFF. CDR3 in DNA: TGTGCCAGTAGTCCCAGACTAGCGGGAGTCACGAATGAGCAGTTCTTC.

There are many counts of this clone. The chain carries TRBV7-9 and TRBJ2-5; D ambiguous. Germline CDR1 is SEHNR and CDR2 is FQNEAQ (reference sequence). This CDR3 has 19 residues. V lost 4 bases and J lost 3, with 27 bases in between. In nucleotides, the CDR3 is TGTGCCAGCAGCTCAACCTACCGTGGGCGCACGCCATTCGAAGAGACCCAGTACTTC. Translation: CASSSTYRGRTPFEETQYF.

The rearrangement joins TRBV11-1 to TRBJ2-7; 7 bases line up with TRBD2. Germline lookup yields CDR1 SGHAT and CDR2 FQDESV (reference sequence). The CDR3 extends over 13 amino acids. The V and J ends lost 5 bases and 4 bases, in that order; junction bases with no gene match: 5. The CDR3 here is CASSPREGYEQYF. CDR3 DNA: TGTGCCAGCAGCCCTAGGGAGGGTTACGAGCAGTACTTC.

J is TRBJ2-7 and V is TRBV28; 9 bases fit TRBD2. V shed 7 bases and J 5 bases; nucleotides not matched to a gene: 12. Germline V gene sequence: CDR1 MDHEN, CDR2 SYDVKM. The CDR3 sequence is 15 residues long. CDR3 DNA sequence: TGTGCCAGCATCAAAGGAGCGGGAGGATTTGACGAGCAGTACTTC. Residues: CASIKGAGGFDEQYF.

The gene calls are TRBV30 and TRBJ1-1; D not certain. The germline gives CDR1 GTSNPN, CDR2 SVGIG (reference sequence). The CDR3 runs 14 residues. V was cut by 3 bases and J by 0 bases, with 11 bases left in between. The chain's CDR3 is CAWRGRTVNTEAFF. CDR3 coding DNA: TGTGCCTGGAGGGGTCGAACAGTGAACACTGAAGCTTTCTTT. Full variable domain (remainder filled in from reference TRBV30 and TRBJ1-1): SQTIHQWPATLVQPVGSPLSLECTVEGTSNPNLYWYRQAAGRGLQLLFYSVGIGQISSEVPQNLSASRPQDRQFILSSKKLLLSDSGFYLCAWRGRTVNTEAFFGQGTRLTVV.

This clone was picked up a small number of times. The CDR3 is CASSIRSRAWVGELFF. For the CDR3, the DNA is TGTGCCAGTAGTATTCGTTCCAGGGCTTGGGTCGGGGAGCTGTTTTTT. The chain links TRBV19 to TRBJ2-2; D is possibly TRBD1 (5 bases). Germline CDR1 LNHDA, CDR2 SQIVND (reference sequence). The length of the CDR3 is 16 residues. Trimming pared 3 bases from V and 7 bases from J, leaving 18 bases between.

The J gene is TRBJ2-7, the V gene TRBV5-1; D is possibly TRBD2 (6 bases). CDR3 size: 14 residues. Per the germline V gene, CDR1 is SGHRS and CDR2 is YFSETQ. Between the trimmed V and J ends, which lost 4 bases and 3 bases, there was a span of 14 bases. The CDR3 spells CASSPGSRSYEQYF. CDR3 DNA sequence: TGCGCCAGCAGCCCCGGGAGCCGTAGCTACGAGCAGTACTTC.

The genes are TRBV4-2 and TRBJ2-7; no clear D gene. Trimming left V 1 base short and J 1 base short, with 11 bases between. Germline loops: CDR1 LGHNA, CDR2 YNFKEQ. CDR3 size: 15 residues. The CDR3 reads CASSQVETRSYEQYF. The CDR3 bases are TGTGCCAGCAGCCAAGTAGAGACCAGGTCCTACGAGCAGTACTTC.

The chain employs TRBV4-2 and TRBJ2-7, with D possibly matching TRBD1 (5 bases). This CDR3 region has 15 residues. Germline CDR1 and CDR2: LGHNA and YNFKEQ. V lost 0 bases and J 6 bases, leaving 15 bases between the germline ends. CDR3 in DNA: TGTGCCAGCAGCCAAGATTCCGTGACAGTACGCGAGCAGTACTTC. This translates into CASSQDSVTVREQYF.

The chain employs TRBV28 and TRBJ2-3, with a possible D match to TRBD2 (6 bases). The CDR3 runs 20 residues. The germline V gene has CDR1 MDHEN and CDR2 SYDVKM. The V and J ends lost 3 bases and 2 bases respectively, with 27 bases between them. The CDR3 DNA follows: TGTGCCAGCAGTTTGCCTATCATACCCGTCTCTCGGGAGCCCACAGATACGCAGTATTTT. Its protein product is CASSLPIIPVSREPTDTQYF.

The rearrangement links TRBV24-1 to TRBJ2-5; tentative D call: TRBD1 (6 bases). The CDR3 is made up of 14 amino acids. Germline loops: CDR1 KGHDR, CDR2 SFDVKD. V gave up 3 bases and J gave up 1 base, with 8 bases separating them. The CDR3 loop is CATSDRTVQETQYF. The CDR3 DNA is TGTGCCACCAGTGATAGGACAGTCCAAGAGACCCAGTACTTC.

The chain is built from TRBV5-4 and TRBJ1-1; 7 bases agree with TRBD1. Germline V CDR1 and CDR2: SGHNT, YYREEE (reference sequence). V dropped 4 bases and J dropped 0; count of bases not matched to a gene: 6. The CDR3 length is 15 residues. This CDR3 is CASSPRQGLNTEAFF. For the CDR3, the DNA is TGTGCCAGCAGCCCTAGACAGGGACTGAACACTGAAGCTTTCTTT.

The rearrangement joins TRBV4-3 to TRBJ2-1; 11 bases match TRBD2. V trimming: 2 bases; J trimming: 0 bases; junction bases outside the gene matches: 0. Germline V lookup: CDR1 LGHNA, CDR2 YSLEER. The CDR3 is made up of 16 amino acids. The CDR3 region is CASSQTSGSSYNEQFF. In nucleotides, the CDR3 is TGCGCCAGCAGCCAAACTAGCGGGAGCTCCTACAATGAGCAGTTCTTC.

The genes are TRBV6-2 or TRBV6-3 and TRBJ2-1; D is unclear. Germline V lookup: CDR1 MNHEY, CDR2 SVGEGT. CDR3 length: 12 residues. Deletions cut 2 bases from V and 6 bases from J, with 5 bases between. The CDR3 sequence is CASSYALNEQFF. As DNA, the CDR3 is TGTGCCAGCAGTTACGCACTCAATGAGCAGTTCTTC.

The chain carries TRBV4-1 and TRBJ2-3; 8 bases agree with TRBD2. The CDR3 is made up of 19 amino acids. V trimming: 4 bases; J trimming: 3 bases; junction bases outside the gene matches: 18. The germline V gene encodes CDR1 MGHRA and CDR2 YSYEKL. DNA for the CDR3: TGCGCCAGCAGCCGAAGGGCCCGAGCGGGAGAGTTCAAAACAGATACGCAGTATTTT. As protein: CASSRRARAGEFKTDTQYF.

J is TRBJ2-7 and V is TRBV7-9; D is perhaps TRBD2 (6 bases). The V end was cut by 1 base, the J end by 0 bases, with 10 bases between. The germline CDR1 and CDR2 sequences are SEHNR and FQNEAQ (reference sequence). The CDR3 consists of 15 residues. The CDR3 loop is CASSLDASVSYEQYF. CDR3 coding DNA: TGTGCCAGCAGCTTAGACGCTAGCGTCTCCTACGAGCAGTACTTC.